The subject of this entry is one T cell receptor (beta chain). This entry is derived from a study of blood T cell repertoires in COVID-19. Across the study: PBMCs, B-cell-depleted T cells, or T cells were the source of the cDNA or gDNA that made up the material.

Measured with immunoSEQ multiplex PCR; TCRdb has only the in-frame clones, and not every one. The table includes 300,000 or so clones, approximately 89% detected once. The germline CDR1 and CDR2 sequences are SGHRS and YFSETQ. The CDR3 covers 13 residues. Trimming shortened V by 2 bases and J by 3 bases, and 7 bases separated the two germline ends. This chain uses TRBV5-1 with TRBJ2-3; D remains ambiguous. This TCR was sampled from a woman in her twenties or thirties with COVID-19, enrolled during active disease. The sequenced sample consisted of peripheral blood. CDR3 residues: CASSLDGTDTQYF. DNA for the CDR3: TGCGCCAGCAGCTTAGACGGGACAGATACGCAGTATTTT.